The rows below give T cell receptor beta chains drawn from one sample of a study of Graves' ophthalmopathy and Graves' hyperthyroidism. Via MiXCR, TCRdb re-called the multiplex PCR reads, giving one row per CDR3 protein. This table holds about 620,000 distinct CDR3 sequences, about 24% found once. The specimen sequenced was peripheral blood. These receptor sequences come from a woman in her late teens or twenties with stable Graves' hyperthyroidism. Some clones in this sample may be carry-over from other donors' samples. Both conserved end residues are part of each CDR3. The D gene is left open where the match is weak. Only part of the rows carry a size: once, few, many, or a class if the clone is expanded.

V gene	J gene	clone size	D gene	CDR3 protein	CDR3 DNA
TRBV27	TRBJ1-2	many	.	CASSRFQAAYGYTF	TGTGCCAGCAGCCGGTTTCAGGCGGCCTATGGCTACACCTTC
TRBV12-3/TRBV12-4	TRBJ2-3	.	TRBD2	CASNTGLSTDTQYF	TGTGCCAGCAACACGGGACTATCCACAGATACGCAGTATTTT
TRBV14	TRBJ2-7	many	.	CASSPHLNSGEQYF	TGTGCCAGCAGCCCCCACCTAAATTCTGGTGAGCAGTACTTC
TRBV12-3/TRBV12-4	TRBJ1-1	.	TRBD1	CASTWDRNTEAFF	TGTGCCAGCACCTGGGACAGAAACACTGAAGCTTTCTTT
TRBV28	TRBJ1-2	.	.	CAIPTGRAEGYTF	TGTGCCATTCCGACAGGTCGAGCGGAGGGCTACACCTTC
TRBV12-3/TRBV12-4	TRBJ1-6	few	TRBD1	CASSAMTGAGSPLHF	TGTGCCAGCAGTGCGATGACAGGGGCCGGATCACCCCTCCACTTT
TRBV7-2	TRBJ2-7	many	.	CASSLEVLLEQYF	TGTGCCAGCAGCTTAGAGGTCCTTCTAGAGCAGTACTTC
TRBV6-5	TRBJ2-5	many	.	CASSSRYPGVQETQYF	TGTGCCAGCAGTTCCCGGTATCCCGGAGTACAAGAGACCCAGTACTTC
TRBV18	TRBJ1-2	.	TRBD1	CASSPPPTGGYGYTF	TGTGCCAGCTCACCACCGCCGACAGGGGGGTATGGCTACACCTTC
TRBV19	TRBJ1-6	.	.	CASNAENYSPLHF	TGTGCCAGTAACGCAGAGAACTATTCACCCCTCCACTTT
TRBV28	TRBJ2-5	.	TRBD2	CASSLVLAIAGDHQETQYF	TGTGCCAGCAGTTTGGTCCTCGCAATAGCGGGGGATCATCAAGAGACCCAGTACTTC
TRBV28	TRBJ1-6	.	.	CASSLSFRVGLNYNSPLHF	TGTGCCAGCAGTTTATCTTTCCGGGTTGGACTGAACTATAATTCACCCCTCCACTTT
TRBV11-2	TRBJ2-7	.	.	CASSPRGAHTVYEQYF	TGTGCCAGCAGCCCGAGAGGGGCACATACTGTCTACGAGCAGTACTTC
TRBV6-5	TRBJ2-2	few	.	CASSYYGPNTGELFF	TGTGCCAGCAGTTACTACGGGCCGAACACCGGGGAACTGTTTTTT
TRBV10-3	TRBJ2-5	.	.	CAISISAFWTDQETQYF	TGTGCCATCAGTATTTCGGCCTTTTGGACAGACCAAGAGACCCAGTACTTC
TRBV29-1	TRBJ2-2	many	.	CSVGSTGGTGELFF	TGCAGCGTTGGATCGACAGGCGGTACCGGGGAGCTGTTTTTT
TRBV20-1	TRBJ2-7	many	TRBD2	CSASSWGGRNRSYEQYF	TGCAGTGCTAGTAGTTGGGGCGGGAGAAATCGTTCCTACGAGCAGTACTTC
TRBV19	TRBJ2-7	many	.	CASSQGMPSYEQYF	TGTGCCAGTAGCCAGGGGATGCCCTCCTACGAGCAGTACTTC
TRBV20-1	TRBJ1-1	many	.	CSARERGVKTGRNTEAFF	TGCAGTGCTAGAGAGAGAGGGGTGAAGACAGGAAGGAACACTGAAGCTTTCTTT
TRBV5-1	TRBJ1-1	many	.	CASSLDTNTEAFF	TGTGCCAGCAGTTTAGACACGAACACTGAAGCTTTCTTT
TRBV5-1	TRBJ1-6	many	.	CASSLGNSPLHF	TGCGCCAGCAGCTTGGGTAATTCACCCCTCCACTTT
TRBV6-5	TRBJ2-7	many	TRBD2	CASSHGGDYEQYF	TGTGCCAGCAGTCACGGGGGGGACTACGAGCAGTACTTC
TRBV18	TRBJ2-7	many	TRBD2	CASSPPGLAGDYEQYF	TGTGCCAGCTCACCACCCGGACTAGCGGGAGACTACGAGCAGTACTTC
TRBV28	TRBJ2-2	.	.	CASSLSIGASMTGELFF	TGTGCCAGCAGTCTCTCGATAGGGGCTTCGATGACCGGGGAGCTGTTTTTT
TRBV5-1	TRBJ1-6	.	TRBD1	CASSLMGQANSPLHF	TGCGCCAGCAGCTTAATGGGACAGGCGAATTCACCCCTCCACTTT
TRBV30	TRBJ1-3	many	TRBD1	CAWSQDRGPGNTIYF	TGTGCCTGGAGTCAAGACAGGGGGCCTGGAAACACCATATATTTT
TRBV4-1	TRBJ1-2	many	TRBD1	CASSPGGALDYGYTF	TGCGCCAGCAGCCCAGGGGGGGCACTTGACTATGGCTACACCTTC